This TCR beta chain originates from a study of T cell changes during pregnancy in multiple sclerosis. The CDR3 spans 18 residues. Trimming took 6 bases from V and 5 from J; bases not matched to a gene: 19. Germline values: CDR1 MNHEY, CDR2 SMNVEV (reference sequence). The table came from immunoSEQ multiplex PCR; TCRdb's copy has only in-frame clones and leaves some out. The table includes approximately 88,000 clones, about 94% detected once. Here the sequenced sample was peripheral blood, taken in the third trimester of pregnancy. The TCR sequence derives from a female donor with multiple sclerosis, enrolled in a pregnancy study. The rearrangement joins TRBV27 to TRBJ2-3; 8 nucleotides line up with TRBD2. This chain's CDR3 is CASSLGPLAGLRGDTQYF. CDR3 DNA: TGTGCCAGCAGCTTAGGTCCCCTAGCGGGTCTAAGGGGAGATACGCAGTATTTT.